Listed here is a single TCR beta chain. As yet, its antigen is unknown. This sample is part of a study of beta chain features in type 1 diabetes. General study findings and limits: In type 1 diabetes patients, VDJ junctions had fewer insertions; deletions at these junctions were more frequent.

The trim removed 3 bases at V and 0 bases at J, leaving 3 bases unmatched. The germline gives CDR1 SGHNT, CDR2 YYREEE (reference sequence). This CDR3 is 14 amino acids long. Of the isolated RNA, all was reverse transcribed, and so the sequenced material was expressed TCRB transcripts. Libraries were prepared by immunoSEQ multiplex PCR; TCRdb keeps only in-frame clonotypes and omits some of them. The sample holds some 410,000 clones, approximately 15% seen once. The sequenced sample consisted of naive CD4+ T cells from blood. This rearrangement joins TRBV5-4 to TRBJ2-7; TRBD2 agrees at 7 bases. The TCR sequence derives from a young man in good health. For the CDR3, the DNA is TGTGCCAGCAGCTGGGGGGGTAACTCCTACGAGCAGTACTTC. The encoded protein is CASSWGGNSYEQYF.